This entry features one T cell receptor (beta chain) sequence. Antigen specificity is unknown. The V gene's germline CDR1 is SGDLS and CDR2 YYNGEE. The CDR3 is 16 amino acids. The V segment lost 4 bases and the J segment 6 bases; nucleotides outside the gene matches: 12. This specimen belongs to a study of T cells in localized non-small cell lung cancer. Study results and limitations: Compared with tumor, uninvolved adjacent lung displayed greater T cell clonality, ranking highest overall. A higher density of T cells in blood coincided with extended overall survival.

The data were produced by immunoSEQ multiplex PCR, yet TCRdb's version contains in-frame clones alone and is incomplete. This sample has around 1,400 clones, with roughly 21% found just once. The source of this sequence is a woman aged 40 to 75 with stage II lung adenocarcinoma. Sequencing was performed on normal lung tissue next to the tumor, taken before any cancer treatment. This rearrangement joins TRBV9 to TRBJ2-1; 8 nucleotides align to TRBD1. The CDR3 DNA reads as TGTGCCAGCAGCTTAGGCCGGACAGGGTGGGGCAATGAGCAGTTCTTC. Protein sequence: CASSLGRTGWGNEQFF.